Ten or more counts support the clone carrying this T cell receptor (beta chain). Its antigen is undetermined. This sample was included in a study of human T cells and chemical hapten exposure. With 7 bases clipped from V and 4 bases from J, the junction kept 6 bases outside the gene matches. The CDR3 runs 14 residues. From germline, CDR1 is SNHLY and CDR2 FYNNEI. The sample's time point: pre-sensitization, week 0. Indicated treatment: therapeutic diphenylcyclopropenone sensitization with weekly scalp DPC. Overall study findings and caveats: With patch test score, the counts of PT1 expanded TCRs showed a positive correlation. Once DPC sensitization occurred, TCRs above 1 in 1000 frequency showed no change.

TCRdb reprocessed the RACE reads with MiXCR, giving one entry per CDR3 protein. Found here are some 70,000 distinct CDR3 sequences, roughly 11% of them singletons; the top ten hold approximately 5.5%. The sequencing used whole blood, collected in connection with sensitization to the hapten diphenylcyclopropenone (DPC). The receptor was derived from a woman aged 45-65 years with alopecia areata. Some clones in this sample may be carry-over from other donors' samples. This chain uses TRBV2 with TRBJ1-2, with TRBD1 matching over 10 bases. The CDR3 here is CASNRDRGSYGYTF. In DNA form, the CDR3 reads TGTGCCAGCAATAGGGACAGGGGTTCCTATGGCTACACCTTC.